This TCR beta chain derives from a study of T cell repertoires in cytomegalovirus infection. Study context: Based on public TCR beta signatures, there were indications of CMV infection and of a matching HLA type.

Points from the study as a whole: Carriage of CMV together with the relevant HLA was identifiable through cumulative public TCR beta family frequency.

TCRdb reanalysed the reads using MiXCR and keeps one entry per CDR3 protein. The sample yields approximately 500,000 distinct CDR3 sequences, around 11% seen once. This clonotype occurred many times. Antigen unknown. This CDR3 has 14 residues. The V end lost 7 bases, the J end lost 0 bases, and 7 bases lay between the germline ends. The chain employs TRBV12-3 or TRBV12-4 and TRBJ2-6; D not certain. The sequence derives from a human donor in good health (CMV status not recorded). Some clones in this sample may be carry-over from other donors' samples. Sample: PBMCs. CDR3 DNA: TGTGCCAGCATCCAGAGCTCTGGGGCCAACGTCCTGACTTTC. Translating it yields CASIQSSGANVLTF.